A selection of T cell receptor beta chains follows, all from one sample in a study of blood T cell repertoires in COVID-19. Profiled with immunoSEQ multiplex PCR; TCRdb holds only in-frame clones, not every one. Of 120,000 or so clones in the sample, roughly 90% were seen once. The sequencing input was peripheral blood. These receptors all come from a man over 45 with acute or convalescent COVID-19. Each CDR3 is given with its conserved first and last residue. Each record gives: clone size, J gene, D gene, V gene, CDR3 protein, CDR3 DNA. A D gene is named only where the DNA matches it firmly. A clone size is listed for some rows: how often the clone was seen (once, few, many), or a class if it is expanded.

size: .
J: TRBJ2-7
D: TRBD1
V: TRBV19
CDR3: CASSPTGGASYEQYF
DNA: TGTGCCAGTAGTCCTACAGGGGGCGCCTCCTACGAGCAGTACTTC

size: .
J: TRBJ1-5
D: .
V: TRBV5-1
CDR3: CASSLVPGPGNQPQHF
DNA: TGCGCCAGCAGCTTAGTCCCAGGCCCGGGCAATCAGCCCCAGCATTTT

size: .
J: TRBJ2-7
D: TRBD2
V: TRBV5-1
CDR3: CASVWRLAGTSYEQYF
DNA: TGCGCCAGCGTATGGAGACTAGCGGGAACTTCCTACGAGCAGTACTTC

size: few
J: TRBJ1-2
D: .
V: TRBV7-9
CDR3: CASSPNLGASYGYTF
DNA: TGTGCCAGCAGCCCTAATCTGGGGGCCTCCTATGGCTACACCTTC

size: .
J: TRBJ2-2
D: .
V: TRBV15
CDR3: CATSRDLGNTGELFF
DNA: TGTGCCACCAGCAGAGACCTAGGGAACACCGGGGAGCTGTTTTTT

size: .
J: TRBJ2-3
D: .
V: TRBV24-1
CDR3: CATSDTVFSDTQYF
DNA: TGTGCCACCAGTGATACAGTATTTTCCGATACGCAGTATTTT

size: .
J: TRBJ1-4
D: .
V: TRBV5-8
CDR3: CASSLGGGTTNEKLFF
DNA: TGTGCCAGCAGCTTGGGGGGAGGCACAACTAATGAAAAACTGTTTTTT

size: .
J: TRBJ2-5
D: .
V: TRBV4-2
CDR3: CASSQDLRSETQYF
DNA: TGTGCCAGCAGCCAAGATCTTAGGAGTGAGACCCAGTACTTC

size: .
J: TRBJ2-7
D: .
V: TRBV2
CDR3: CASIRQVSVSEQYF
DNA: TGTGCCAGCATTAGACAGGTCTCGGTCTCCGAGCAGTACTTC

size: .
J: TRBJ1-1
D: .
V: TRBV10-2
CDR3: CASNGAGLTEAFF
DNA: TGCGCCAGCAATGGGGCAGGGCTTACTGAAGCTTTCTTT

size: once
J: TRBJ1-2
D: TRBD1
V: TRBV6-1
CDR3: CASSESSTGGYGYTF
DNA: TGTGCCAGCAGTGAGAGCTCAACAGGGGGGTATGGCTACACCTTC

size: .
J: TRBJ2-5
D: .
V: TRBV7-2
CDR3: CASSLGTGWGETQYF
DNA: TGTGCCAGCAGCTTAGGCACAGGGTGGGGGGAGACCCAGTACTTC

size: .
J: TRBJ1-1
D: TRBD1
V: TRBV27
CDR3: CASYPPGQRNTEAFF
DNA: TGTGCCAGCTATCCCCCGGGACAGAGGAACACTGAAGCTTTCTTT

size: .
J: TRBJ2-5
D: TRBD1
V: TRBV11-2
CDR3: CASSLEGTGVGETQYF
DNA: TGTGCCAGCAGCTTAGAAGGGACAGGGGTCGGAGAGACCCAGTACTTC

size: .
J: TRBJ2-6
D: TRBD1
V: TRBV19
CDR3: CASTPGGKGVGANVLTF
DNA: TGTGCCAGTACCCCAGGGGGAAAAGGGGTTGGGGCCAACGTCCTGACTTTC

size: .
J: TRBJ2-3
D: TRBD2
V: TRBV30
CDR3: CAWSGTSGRGGTQYF
DNA: TGTGCCTGGAGTGGGACTAGCGGGAGAGGTGGTACGCAGTATTTT

size: .
J: TRBJ1-5
D: TRBD1
V: TRBV7-2
CDR3: CASSADRNQPQHF
DNA: TGTGCCAGCAGCGCGGACAGGAATCAGCCCCAGCATTTT

size: .
J: TRBJ1-2
D: TRBD1
V: TRBV11-2
CDR3: CASSLDAGGFYTF
DNA: TGTGCCAGCAGCTTAGATGCAGGGGGATTCTACACCTTC

size: .
J: TRBJ2-7
D: .
V: TRBV3-1/TRBV3-2
CDR3: CASSQGIAGSYEQYF
DNA: TGTGCCAGCAGCCAAGGTATTGCGGGGAGCTACGAGCAGTACTTC

size: .
J: TRBJ2-5
D: .
V: TRBV5-4
CDR3: CASSLDQGRQETQYF
DNA: TGTGCCAGCAGCTTGGACCAGGGGAGACAAGAGACCCAGTACTTC

size: once
J: TRBJ1-1
D: .
V: TRBV18
CDR3: CASSPRQGDEAFF
DNA: TGTGCCAGCTCACCAAGGCAAGGGGATGAAGCTTTCTTT

size: .
J: TRBJ1-5
D: .
V: TRBV6-1
CDR3: CASSAHGGVSNQPQHF
DNA: TGTGCCAGCAGTGCCCATGGGGGGGTTAGCAATCAGCCCCAGCATTTT

size: .
J: TRBJ2-3
D: TRBD2
V: TRBV7-7
CDR3: CASSLGLAGAADTQYF
DNA: TGTGCCAGCAGCTTGGGATTAGCGGGAGCAGCAGATACGCAGTATTTT

size: .
J: TRBJ1-5
D: .
V: TRBV9
CDR3: CASSVGDGGVSQPQHF
DNA: TGTGCCAGCAGCGTAGGCGATGGAGGGGTGAGTCAGCCCCAGCATTTT

size: .
J: TRBJ1-2
D: .
V: TRBV7-9
CDR3: CASSLQGVRYGYTF
DNA: TGTGCCAGCAGCCTACAGGGAGTGCGCTATGGCTACACCTTC

size: .
J: TRBJ2-7
D: .
V: TRBV11-2
CDR3: CASSPRGAGVKFHEQYF
DNA: TGTGCCAGCAGCCCCCGGGGGGCGGGAGTAAAGTTCCACGAGCAGTACTTC

size: .
J: TRBJ2-7
D: TRBD1
V: TRBV11-2
CDR3: CASSSGQGIYEQYF
DNA: TGTGCCAGCAGCTCGGGACAGGGTATCTACGAGCAGTACTTC

size: .
J: TRBJ1-1
D: TRBD1
V: TRBV6-5
CDR3: CASRTTGTVNTEAFF
DNA: TGTGCCAGCAGGACTACCGGGACAGTGAACACTGAAGCTTTCTTT

size: .
J: TRBJ1-5
D: TRBD1
V: TRBV6-4
CDR3: CATALTGGVGNQPQHF
DNA: TGTGCCACCGCCTTGACAGGGGGCGTAGGCAATCAGCCCCAGCATTTT

size: .
J: TRBJ1-6
D: .
V: TRBV7-2
CDR3: CASSLDRVNSPLHF
DNA: TGTGCCAGCAGCTTAGACAGGGTAAATTCACCCCTCCACTTT

size: once
J: TRBJ2-1
D: TRBD2
V: TRBV14
CDR3: CASSQDKLAGANEQFF
DNA: TGTGCCAGCAGCCAAGATAAATTAGCGGGAGCCAATGAGCAGTTCTTC

size: .
J: TRBJ2-5
D: TRBD2
V: TRBV7-7
CDR3: CASSPGLAGLQETQYF
DNA: TGTGCCAGCAGCCCGGGACTAGCGGGACTACAAGAGACCCAGTACTTC

size: .
J: TRBJ2-5
D: .
V: TRBV19
CDR3: CASTSRTGGQETQYF
DNA: TGTGCCAGTACCTCCAGGACCGGAGGACAAGAGACCCAGTACTTC

size: .
J: TRBJ1-1
D: TRBD1
V: TRBV19
CDR3: CASSIRQGENTEAFF
DNA: TGTGCCAGTAGTATTAGACAGGGGGAGAACACTGAAGCTTTCTTT

size: .
J: TRBJ1-2
D: .
V: TRBV30
CDR3: CAWSQQGSYGYTF
DNA: TGTGCCTGGAGTCAACAGGGTAGCTATGGCTACACCTTC

size: .
J: TRBJ2-7
D: TRBD1
V: TRBV11-3
CDR3: CASSSRQGLTYEQYF
DNA: TGTGCCAGCAGCTCAAGACAGGGCTTAACCTACGAGCAGTACTTC

size: many
J: TRBJ1-2
D: .
V: TRBV5-6
CDR3: CASSFNSNYGYTF
DNA: TGTGCCAGCAGCTTTAACAGCAACTATGGCTACACCTTC

size: .
J: TRBJ2-1
D: TRBD1
V: TRBV10-2
CDR3: CASSPDRGGSYNEQFF
DNA: TGCGCCAGCAGTCCGGACAGGGGTGGGTCCTACAATGAGCAGTTCTTC

size: .
J: TRBJ1-2
D: TRBD1
V: TRBV4-2
CDR3: CASSQAVGTGADGYTF
DNA: TGTGCCAGCAGCCAAGCGGTTGGAACAGGGGCGGATGGCTACACCTTC

size: .
J: TRBJ2-1
D: TRBD1
V: TRBV9
CDR3: CASSATGGTGNYEQFF
DNA: TGTGCCAGCAGCGCTACCGGGGGGACAGGGAATTATGAGCAGTTCTTC

size: .
J: TRBJ1-5
D: TRBD1
V: TRBV19
CDR3: CASRLGTGPNQPQHF
DNA: TGTGCCAGTAGACTTGGGACAGGCCCGAATCAGCCCCAGCATTTT

size: .
J: TRBJ2-7
D: .
V: TRBV15
CDR3: CATSTSGPPPYEQYF
DNA: TGTGCCACCAGCACTTCAGGCCCTCCCCCCTACGAGCAGTACTTC